This T cell receptor (beta chain) originates from a study of blood T cell repertoires in COVID-19. Across the whole study: T cells, B-cell-depleted T cells, or PBMCs provided the cDNA or gDNA that served as material.

The method was immunoSEQ multiplex PCR; TCRdb's version includes in-frame clones alone and lacks a portion of them. The sample shows approximately 89,000 clones, around 85% of them seen only once. CDR3 length equals 12 residues. In germline, CDR1 is MDHEN, CDR2 SYDVKM. The V and J ends lost 7 bases and 1 base respectively, with 6 bases between them. Sequencing was done on a sample of peripheral blood. The origin of this receptor is a woman in her seventies with acute or convalescent COVID-19. The chain joins TRBV28 to TRBJ2-3; the D is unclear. CDR3 amino acids: CASTSGTDTQYF. Written as DNA, the CDR3 is TGTGCCAGCACCTCCGGCACAGATACGCAGTATTTT.